Presented here are 4 T cell receptor beta chains from one specimen sequenced in a study of graft-versus-host responses after intestinal transplantation. Their cognate antigens are unknown. Here immunoSEQ multiplex PCR was the method, and the copy in TCRdb shows in-frame clones only, minus some. The sample shows around 88,000 clones, less than 95% of them seen only once. This material consisted of unstimulated CD8+ T cells sorted from spleen or lymph node cells, taken before transplant. The receptors come from a human donor who was the organ donor for an intestinal transplant.

This clone is a singleton in its sample. This chain joins TRBV7-7 and TRBJ2-7; D is possibly TRBD1 (6 bases). Trimming stripped 10 bases from V and 3 bases from J, with 13 bases between. CDR3 size: 12 residues. CDR1 SSHAT and CDR2 FNYEAQ come from the germline V gene (reference sequence). The CDR3 loop is CAIGTSGYEQYF. The DNA of the CDR3 is TGTGCCATCGGGACATCTGGCTACGAGCAGTACTTC.

The chain carries TRBV6-1 and TRBJ2-2; the D is unclear. Trimming took off 4 bases at V and 6 bases at J, with 9 bases between the two ends. Germline values: CDR1 MNHNS, CDR2 SASEGT. CDR3 length: 13 amino acids. The CDR3 sequence: CASSVSWAGELFF. CDR3 DNA: TGTGCCAGCAGTGTAAGCTGGGCCGGGGAGCTGTTTTTT.

This sequence joins TRBV11-2 and TRBJ2-5; D not resolved. This CDR3 spans 14 amino acids. CDR1 SGHAT and CDR2 FQNNGV come from the germline V gene. V lost 1 base, J lost 1 base, and 7 bases lay in between. This CDR3 is CASSLVVFQETQYF. CDR3 coding DNA: TGTGCCAGCAGCTTAGTGGTCTTCCAAGAGACCCAGTACTTC.

CDR3 residues: CASSLGIGSNEAFF. CDR3 nucleotide sequence: TGTGCCAGCAGCCTCGGGATTGGAAGCAATGAAGCTTTCTTT. This chain joins TRBV5-5 and TRBJ1-1; D unclear. The germline V and J ends were trimmed by 4 bases and 7 bases, with 17 bases remaining between them. The germline V gene encodes CDR1 SGHKS and CDR2 YYEKEE (reference sequence). The CDR3 length is 14 residues.